This T cell receptor (beta chain) was recovered during a study of blood T cell repertoires in COVID-19. About the research overall: Acute-phase and convalescent COVID-19 samples originated in the United States, Italy and Spain.

V shed 3 bases and J shed 1 base, with 12 bases lying between them. Germline CDR1 reads SGHRS; CDR2 reads YFSETQ. The CDR3 loop spans 15 amino acids. Original analysis: Estimation of nucleated cell counts was performed using reference gene primer amplification. Generated by immunoSEQ multiplex PCR, the TCRdb table keeps only in-frame clones and is missing some. From that table come the V and J calls and clone size; the DNA was used to work out D and trimming. The sample consists of 250,000 or so clones, roughly 80% of them appearing once. Sequenced input: peripheral blood. This chain links TRBV5-1 with TRBJ2-3, with a tentative D call TRBD1 (5 bases). The sequence derives from a woman aged 18-29 years with acute or convalescent COVID-19. The chain's CDR3 is CASSSRLGGTDTQYF. DNA for the CDR3: TGCGCCAGCAGCTCACGTTTAGGGGGCACAGATACGCAGTATTTT.